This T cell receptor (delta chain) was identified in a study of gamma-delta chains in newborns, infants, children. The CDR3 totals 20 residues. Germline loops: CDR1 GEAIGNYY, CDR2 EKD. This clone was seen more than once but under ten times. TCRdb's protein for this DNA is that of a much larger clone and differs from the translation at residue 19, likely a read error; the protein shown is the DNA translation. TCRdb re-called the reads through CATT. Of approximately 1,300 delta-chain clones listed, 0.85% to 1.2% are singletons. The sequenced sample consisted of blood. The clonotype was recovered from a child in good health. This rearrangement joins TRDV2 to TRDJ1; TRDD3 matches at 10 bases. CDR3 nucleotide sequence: TGTGCCTGTGACCCACTCAGTACTGGGGGATCATCCCGGTACACCGATAAACTCACCTTT. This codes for CACDPLSTGGSSRYTDKLTF.